Presented here are 29 T cell receptor beta chains from one specimen sequenced in a study of tumor and adjacent non-tumor tissue in lung cancer. TCRbeta libraries were built with three rounds of nested PCR, modified from ARM-PCR. One entry per CDR3 protein results from TCRdb running MiXCR on the multiplex PCR reads. The sample has about 93,000 distinct CDR3 sequences, around two thirds seen once. RNA was extracted from bulk tissue without any cell sorting. Sequenced material: lung tumor tissue. The source of these receptors is a man in his 70s with non-small cell lung cancer.

This chain uses TRBV28 with TRBJ2-7, with 9 bases identical to TRBD1. The CDR3 runs to 12 residues. Trimming removed 11 bases from V and 13 bases from J; junction bases left unmatched: 15. Germline CDR1 MDHEN, CDR2 SYDVKM. The CDR3 bases are TGTGCCGCCGGAGGACAGGGGTCCTCCCCTTACTTC. Protein sequence: CAAGGQGSSPYF.

As regards this clonotype: The junction does not match germline at one end; this may be a read error. The rearrangement joins TRBV6-1 to TRBJ2-4, with 8 bases fitting TRBD2. Germline V CDR1 and CDR2: MNHNS, SASEGT. The CDR3 runs 19 residues. The CDR3 bases are TGTGCCAGCATTGAACCCCTAGCGGGTGGGCCACGGGCCAAAAACATTCAGTACTTC. Residues: CASIEPLAGGPRAKNIQYF.

In the case of this clonotype: One end of the junction varies from germline; a read error may be responsible. This rearrangement joins TRBV29-1 to TRBJ1-1, with D hard to call. Per the germline V gene, CDR1 is SQVTM and CDR2 is ANQGSEA. The CDR3 contains 12 residues. The CDR3 is CSIEVGYFEALF. The CDR3 DNA follows: TGCAGCATTGAAGTGGGTTACTTTGAAGCTCTCTTT.

This clonotype was found many times. The rearrangement links TRBV30 to TRBJ2-1; TRBD2 agrees at 8 bases. The germline gives CDR1 GTSNPN, CDR2 SVGIG (reference sequence). V shed 6 bases and J 3 bases; nucleotides not matched to a gene: 4. The CDR3 runs to 13 residues. Here the CDR3 DNA reads TGTGCCTGTGGCGGGAGGTTCTACAATGAGCAGTTCTTC. It yields the protein CACGGRFYNEQFF.

A word on this clonotype: The CDR3 end shows no conserved phenylalanine or tryptophan, and so a read error is likely. V usage is TRBV4-1 and J usage is TRBJ2-4; D may match TRBD1 or TRBD2 (5 bases each). V dropped 11 bases and J dropped 7 bases, with 21 bases sitting between them. CDR1 MGHRA and CDR2 YSYEKL come from the germline V gene. The CDR3 runs to 14 residues. The CDR3 reads CADSSEGFSNIQYL. The CDR3 DNA sequence: TGCGCCGACAGCTCTGAGGGATTTTCGAACATTCAGTACCTC.

Comment on this clonotype: One end of the junction is discordant with germline, which a read error may explain. The chain couples TRBV11-2 to TRBJ2-5, with D maybe TRBD1 (5 bases). This CDR3 comprises 13 residues. CDR1 SGHAT and CDR2 FQNNGV come from the germline V gene. CDR3 sequence reads: CASSPDRGEIQYF. CDR3 nucleotide sequence: TGCGCCAGCAGCCCAGACAGAGGCGAGATCCAGTACTTC. Full variable domain (remainder filled in from reference TRBV11-2 and TRBJ2-5): EAGVAQSPRYKIIEKRQSVAFWCNPISGHATLYWYQQILGQGPKLLIQFQNNGVVDDSQLPKDRFSAERLKGVDSTLKIQPAKLEDSAVYLCASSPDRGEIQYFGPGTRLLVL.

Many counts were recorded for this clonotype. This rearrangement joins TRBV7-9 to TRBJ2-7; possibly TRBD2 for D (6 bases). This CDR3 comprises 13 residues. Germline V lookup: CDR1 SEHNR, CDR2 FQNEAQ (reference sequence). The V end was cut by 0 bases, the J end by 7 bases, with 10 bases between. Written as DNA, the CDR3 is TGTGCCAGCAGCTTAGCGGGACTGTTTGAGCAGTACTTC. Translating gives CASSLAGLFEQYF. Full variable domain (rest looked up from reference TRBV7-9 and TRBJ2-7): DTGVSQNPRHKITKRGQNVTFRCDPISEHNRLYWYRQTLGQGPEFLTYFQNEAQLEKSRLLSDRFSAERPKGSFSTLEIQRTEQGDSAMYLCASSLAGLFEQYFGPGTRLTVT.

For this clonotype: Because the CDR3 is missing its conserved closing phenylalanine or tryptophan, this is likely a read error. The chain carries TRBV11-2 and TRBJ2-7, with TRBD2 as a possible D gene (5 bases). Per the germline V gene, CDR1 is SGHAT and CDR2 is FQNNGV. Trimming removed 5 bases from V and 3 bases from J, with 14 bases in between. The CDR3 has 14 residues. CDR3 DNA: TGTGCCAGCAGCCTAGGCGGGCGAGTCTACGAGCAGTACTTA. Its protein product is CASSLGGRVYEQYL.

This clonotype showed up just once. A much larger clone is a single base away; this may be a read error. The chain combines TRBV5-4 with TRBJ2-4, with D perhaps TRBD1 (6 bases). Trimming removed 1 base at V and 0 bases at J, with 14 bases between. From germline, CDR1 is SGHNT and CDR2 YYREEE (reference sequence). CDR3 length: 17 amino acids. The CDR3 loop is CASSLLGQILAKNIQYF. CDR3 DNA sequence: TGTGCCAGCAGCTTGCTCGGACAGATCTTAGCCAAAAACATTCAGTACTTC.

This clonotype was seen many times. The chain's CDR3 is CASSRQGETQYF. The CDR3 nucleotides read TGTGCCAGCAGCCGACAGGGGGAGACCCAGTACTTC. The V call is TRBV11-1, the J call TRBJ2-5; 8 bases align to TRBD1. Per the germline V gene, CDR1 is SGHAT and CDR2 is FQDESV (reference sequence). With 5 bases clipped from V and 5 bases from J, the junction kept 1 base outside the gene matches. This CDR3 spans 12 amino acids. Drawing the rest from reference TRBV11-1 and TRBJ2-5, the complete variable domain is EAEVAQSPRYKITEKSQAVAFWCDPISGHATLYWYRQILGQGPELLVQFQDESVVDDSQLPKDRFSAERLKGVDSTLKIQPAELGDSAMYLCASSRQGETQYFGPGTRLLVL.

As to this clonotype: A read error is possible here, since a much larger clone lies one base away. CDR3 coding DNA: TGTGCCAGCGGCTTGAAAGGGGGGTACGAGCAGTACTTC. Amino acid sequence: CASGLKGGYEQYF. The chain carries TRBV5-6 and TRBJ2-7; D could derive from TRBD1 or TRBD2 (6 bases each). Per germline, CDR1 SGHDT and CDR2 YYEEEE. The CDR3 loop spans 13 amino acids. The entire variable domain, with the rest obtained from reference TRBV5-6 and TRBJ2-7, is as follows: DAGVTQSPTHLIKTRGQQVTLRCSPKSGHDTVSWYQQALGQGPQFIFQYYEEEERQRGNFPDRFSGHQFPNYSSELNVNALLLGDSALYLCASGLKGGYEQYFGPGTRLTVT.

This clonotype appeared many times. The rearrangement joins TRBV5-6 to TRBJ2-3, with 10 bases lining up with TRBD2. Germline assignment: CDR1 SGHDT and CDR2 YYEEEE. This CDR3 is built from 16 residues. Germline trimming cut 2 bases from V and 5 bases from J; bases unmatched to any gene: 8. In nucleotides, the CDR3 is TGTGCCAGCAGCTTCGAGGCTAGCGGGAGCGGAGATACGCAGTATTTT. The encoded protein is CASSFEASGSGDTQYF. The full variable domain, with the rest looked up from reference TRBV5-6 and TRBJ2-3, is DAGVTQSPTHLIKTRGQQVTLRCSPKSGHDTVSWYQQALGQGPQFIFQYYEEEERQRGNFPDRFSGHQFPNYSSELNVNALLLGDSALYLCASSFEASGSGDTQYFGPGTRLTVL.

Remarks on this clonotype: At one end, the junction sequence differs from germline, possibly due to a read error. The rearrangement joins TRBV6-2 or TRBV6-3 to TRBJ1-6; D possibly corresponds to TRBD1 (5 bases). The CDR3 is 13 amino acids. CDR1 is MNHEY and CDR2 is SVGEGT in the germline V gene. The CDR3 loop is CASGSGMNSPLLF. Here the CDR3 DNA reads TGTGCCAGCGGGTCAGGGATGAATTCACCCCTCCTCTTT.

As concerns this clonotype: A much larger clone lies one base from this, so it may be a read error. J is TRBJ2-5 and V is TRBV10-3; TRBD1 matches at 7 bases. This CDR3 contains 13 residues. Per the germline V gene, CDR1 is ENHRY and CDR2 is SYGVKD. The CDR3 DNA is TGTGCCATCAGCCTGACAGGGCAAGAGGCCCAGTACTTC. Translation: CAISLTGQEAQYF.

A few counts support this clonotype. It may be a read error: a sequence one base away is much more abundant. The chain is built from TRBV6-1 and TRBJ2-5; TRBD1 matches at 8 bases. Germline CDR1 is MNHNS and CDR2 is SASEGT. The CDR3 contains 13 residues. The CDR3 is CASDRVGQETRYF. The CDR3 region has the DNA TGTGCCTCGGACAGGGTTGGCCAAGAGACCCGGTACTTC.

Turning to this clonotype: A read error may explain this, as a much larger clone is one base away. The conserved phenylalanine or tryptophan normally closing the CDR3 is absent here, so this likely arose from a read error. The V and J genes are TRBV28 and TRBJ2-5; 8 bases agree with TRBD1. J was trimmed by 5 bases and V by 3 bases; bases with no gene match: 11. CDR1 and CDR2 from the germline V gene are MDHEN and SYDVKM. The CDR3 covers 16 residues. This CDR3 reads CASSLVQGAAGETQYY. The CDR3 nucleotides are TGTGCCAGCAGTTTGGTGCAGGGGGCCGCGGGCGAGACCCAGTACTAC.

As regards this clonotype: This may arise from a read error, as a much more abundant clone is one base away. The chain carries TRBV30 and TRBJ2-2, with 8 bases aligning to TRBD1. Germline V gives CDR1 GTSNPN, CDR2 SVGIG (reference sequence). The CDR3 extends over 15 amino acids. CDR3 coding DNA: TGTGCCTGGAGTGTACCGGACAGGGAGGTCGGGGAGCTGGTTTTT. It codes for CAWSVPDREVGELVF.

The chain uses TRBV5-1 and TRBJ2-1; TRBD2 aligns across 8 bases. V lost 4 bases, J lost 10 bases, and 16 bases stayed unmatched. CDR1 is SGHRS, CDR2 YFSETQ, per germline. This CDR3 contains 16 residues. The CDR3 DNA reads as TGCGCCAGCAGCCTTGTGACTAGCGCGACCTCCCGGGAGCAGTTCTTC. It encodes CASSLVTSATSREQFF.

Note on this clonotype: Given a much more abundant clone one base away, this may be a read error. The rearrangement links TRBV28 to TRBJ1-2; 8 bases agree with TRBD1. CDR3 length: 13 residues. CDR1 MDHEN and CDR2 SYDVKM come from the germline V gene. CDR3: CGSSFTGGYGYTF. CDR3 in DNA: TGTGGCAGCAGTTTTACAGGGGGCTATGGCTACACCTTC.

Points on this clonotype: One end of the junction does not line up with germline, which may come from a read error. The rearrangement uses TRBV29-1 and TRBJ2-2, with a tentative D call TRBD1 (6 bases). CDR1 and CDR2 (germline): SQVTM, ANQGSEA. This CDR3 is 17 amino acids long. The CDR3 loop reads CSVGERVRDKNTGELSF. CDR3 nucleotides: TGCAGCGTGGGAGAGAGAGTCCGGGACAAAAACACCGGGGAGCTGTCTTTT.

A word on this clonotype: Relative to the germline gene, one junction end is altered; a read error may explain this. This chain uses TRBV4-2 with TRBJ2-7; D is ambiguous. CDR1 is LGHNA, CDR2 YNFKEQ, per germline. CDR3 length: 15 residues. CDR3 in DNA: TGTACCAGCAGCCAACCGGGCCACCGACTGGGTGAGGAGTACTTC. Its translation: CTSSQPGHRLGEEYF.

Regarding this clonotype: A junction end diverges from the germline sequence, so it may reflect a read error. The CDR3 protein is CSFERSGQVAVDEQFF. The CDR3 nucleotides read TGCAGCTTTGAAAGGTCCGGACAGGTGGCAGTTGATGAGCAGTTCTTC. This chain joins TRBV29-1 and TRBJ2-1; 7 positions agree with TRBD1. Per the germline V gene, CDR1 is SQVTM and CDR2 is ANQGSEA. CDR3 length equals 16 residues.

In the case of this clonotype: This is likely a read error, given that the CDR3 carries no conserved phenylalanine or tryptophan at its end. The DNA is omitted, as the CDR3 cannot be located on it reliably, and the CDR3 follows TCRdb's listing. J is TRBJ2-2 and V is TRBV6-5; TRBD1, the table's D call, lacks a check against the DNA. The CDR3 is 17 amino acids long, termini counted. In germline, CDR1 is MNHEY, CDR2 SVGAGI. This CDR3 reads CASSQPESRGIAGELFL.

This clonotype was picked up a small number of times. The chain employs TRBV7-9 and TRBJ2-1, with TRBD2 matching 9 bases. This CDR3 is 15 amino acids long. J gave up 9 bases and V 5 bases, and 11 bases lay outside the gene matches. Germline V gives CDR1 SEHNR, CDR2 FQNEAQ (reference sequence). The CDR3 is CASSQTGGGAAEQFF. The CDR3 nucleotides are TGTGCCAGCAGCCAGACTGGCGGGGGGGCCGCTGAGCAGTTCTTC.

In this sample, this clonotype is medium-sized. The chain couples TRBV12-3 or TRBV12-4 to TRBJ2-5; tentatively, D is TRBD1 (5 bases). V shed 4 bases and J shed 4 bases, with 13 bases lying between them. This CDR3 region has 14 residues. The CDR3 DNA is TGTGCCAGCAGTTCGACCGCAGGGCGAGAGACCCAGTACTTC. It encodes CASSSTAGRETQYF.

This clonotype was counted between two and nine times. At one end the junction does not follow the germline gene, possibly because of a read error. V is TRBV11-2 and J is TRBJ1-1; tentative D call: TRBD1 (6 bases). Germline V CDR1 and CDR2: SGHAT, FQNNGV. The CDR3 totals 18 residues. This CDR3 reads CASSGHCGTIFRETEAFF. CDR3 nucleotide sequence: TGTGCCAGCAGCGGGCATTGTGGGACAATCTTTAGGGAGACCGAAGCCTTCTTT.

This chain joins TRBV5-4 and TRBJ1-4, with 7 bases that match TRBD1. Germline assignment: CDR1 SGHNT and CDR2 YYREEE (reference sequence). The CDR3 is 16 amino acids. The J segment lost 8 bases and the V segment lost 5 bases, leaving 15 bases of the junction unmatched. In DNA form, the CDR3 reads TGTGCCAGCAGTTCTTCCGTGCGACAGGGCGGCGAAAAACTGTTTTTT. Translation gives CASSSSVRQGGEKLFF.

This clonotype was recorded a few times. The chain couples TRBV6-2 or TRBV6-3 to TRBJ1-2; D is unclear. This CDR3 contains 15 residues. In germline, CDR1 is MNHEY, CDR2 SVGEGT. Trimming stripped 6 bases from V and 0 bases from J, with 14 bases between. The CDR3 region has the DNA TGTGCCAGCAGATCAACGGACGGGCCTAACTATGGCTACACCTTC. It is translated as CASRSTDGPNYGYTF.

This clonotype was recorded only once. This rearrangement joins TRBV28 to TRBJ2-6; the match to TRBD1 covers 9 bases. CDR1 and CDR2 (germline): MDHEN, SYDVKM. The CDR3 consists of 18 residues. J lost 2 bases, V lost 7 bases, and 12 bases had no gene match. Written as DNA, the CDR3 is TGTGCCAGCAATTCCCTGGGACAGGGTAGCCCTGGGGCCAACGTCCTGACTTTC. It translates to CASNSLGQGSPGANVLTF.